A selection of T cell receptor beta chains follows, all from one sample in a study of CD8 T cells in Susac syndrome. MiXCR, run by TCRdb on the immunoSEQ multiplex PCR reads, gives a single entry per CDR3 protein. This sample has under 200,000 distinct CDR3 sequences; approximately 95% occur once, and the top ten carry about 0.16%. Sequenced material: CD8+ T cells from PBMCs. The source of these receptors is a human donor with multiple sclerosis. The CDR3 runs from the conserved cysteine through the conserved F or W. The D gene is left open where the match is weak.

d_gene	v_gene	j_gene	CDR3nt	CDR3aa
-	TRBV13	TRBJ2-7	TGTGCCAGCAGCTCAGAGTCGGGCTACGAGCAGTACTTC	CASSSESGYEQYF
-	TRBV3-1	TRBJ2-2	TGTGCCAGCAGCCATATGTCTGAGTCGGGGGAGCTGTTTTTT	CASSHMSESGELFF
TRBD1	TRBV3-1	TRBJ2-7	TGTGCCAGCAGCCAAGATTGGGACAGGGGCCACGAGCAGTACTTC	CASSQDWDRGHEQYF
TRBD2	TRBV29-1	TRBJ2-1	TGCAGCGTTGAAGATCGGGGATTTTCTCTAGCGGGGGCCTACAATGAGCAGTTCTTC	CSVEDRGFSLAGAYNEQFF
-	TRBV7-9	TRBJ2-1	TGTGCCAGCAGCTTAGCCCCGGTCGAGCAGTTCTTC	CASSLAPVEQFF
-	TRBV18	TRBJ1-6	TGTGCCAGCTCACCACGAGGAGGCCCAAGCTGGTTAACCCTCCACTTT	CASSPRGGPSWLTLHF
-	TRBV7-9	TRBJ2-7	TGTGCCAGCAGCTCGTCGGTGGGTAGGGAGTACTTC	CASSSSVGREYF
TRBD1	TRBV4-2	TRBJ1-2	TGTGCCAGCAGCCAACCAGGGACAGGGGGCCAGGGCTACACCTTC	CASSQPGTGGQGYTF
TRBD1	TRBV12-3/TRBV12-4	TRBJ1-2	TGTGCCAGCAGTTTAACAGGGGGAGTCGGTGGCTACACCTTC	CASSLTGGVGGYTF
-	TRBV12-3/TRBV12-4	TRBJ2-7	TGTGCCAGCAGGATTGGGGGCGACGAGCAGTACTTC	CASRIGGDEQYF
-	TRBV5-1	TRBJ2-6	TGCGCCAGCAGCTCGGGACGGATGGGTCGGACTGGGGCCAACGTCCTGACTTTC	CASSSGRMGRTGANVLTF
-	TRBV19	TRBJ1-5	TGTGCCAGTATGATTGCGGGTCAGCCCCAGCATTTT	CASMIAGQPQHF
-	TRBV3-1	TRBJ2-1	TGTGCCAGCAGCCCCCCCAGGTATGAGCAGTTCTTC	CASSPPRYEQFF
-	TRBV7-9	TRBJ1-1	TGTGCCAGCAGCTTAGCGGAACCTGAAGCTTTCTTT	CASSLAEPEAFF
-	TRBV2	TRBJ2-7	TGTGCCAGCAGTGAAGCGGGAGACTACGAGCAGTACTTC	CASSEAGDYEQYF
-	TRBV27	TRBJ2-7	TGTGCCAGCGGGTTGGGGTCCGCCCTCTACGAGCAGTACTTC	CASGLGSALYEQYF
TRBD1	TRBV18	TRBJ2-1	TGTGCCAGCTCACCAGACTCCTTCGGGACAGAAGACAATGAGCAGTTCTTC	CASSPDSFGTEDNEQFF
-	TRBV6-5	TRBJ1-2	TGTGCCAGCAGCGTCTCAGGGTTGGATGGCTACACCTTC	CASSVSGLDGYTF
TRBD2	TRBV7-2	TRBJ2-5	TGTGCCAGCAGCTTGTTGTTAGCGGGGGTTCAAGAGACCCAGTACTTC	CASSLLLAGVQETQYF
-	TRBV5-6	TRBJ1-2	TGTGCCAGCAGCCCGACCGCAGTTTATGGCTACACCTTC	CASSPTAVYGYTF
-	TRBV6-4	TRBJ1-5	TGTGCCAGCAGTGACGGCCGCTCGAGTCCCAATCAGCCCCAGCATTTT	CASSDGRSSPNQPQHF
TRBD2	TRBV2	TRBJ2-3	TGTGCCAGCATTTTCCCTAGCGGGAGTCTAAATACGCAGTATTTT	CASIFPSGSLNTQYF